Below, 20 T cell receptor beta chains from the same sample are listed, as sequenced in a study of blood T cell repertoires in COVID-19. Profiling relied on immunoSEQ multiplex PCR, and the TCRdb table lists in-frame clones only, not all of them. The profile shows some 150,000 clones, around 85% of them singletons. The sample consisted of peripheral blood. Source of these receptors: an elderly woman with acute or convalescent COVID-19.

This clone has just one count. The chain recombines TRBV7-3 with TRBJ2-7; 8 bases map to TRBD2. CDR1 SGHTA and CDR2 FQGTGA come from the germline V gene. After removal of 5 bases from V and 4 bases from J, the junction contained 7 bases not matched to a gene. This CDR3 has 14 amino acids. The CDR3 here is CASSASGGLYEQYF. CDR3 coding DNA: TGTGCCAGCAGCGCATCGGGGGGGTTATACGAGCAGTACTTC.

Here the CDR3 reads CASSPRIFEGLAGMSSYNEQFF. The CDR3, as DNA: TGTGCCAGCTCACCACGTATCTTTGAGGGACTAGCGGGGATGAGCTCCTACAATGAGCAGTTCTTC. The rearrangement links TRBV18 to TRBJ2-1; 13 bases are shared with TRBD2. V shed 1 base and J 0 bases; nucleotides not matched to a gene: 15. Germline CDR1 is KGHSH and CDR2 is LQKENI. This CDR3 spans 22 amino acids.

The J gene is TRBJ2-5, the V gene TRBV4-1; 9 bases agree with TRBD2. CDR3 length: 16 residues. V was clipped by 0 bases and J by 7 bases; unmatched bases: 9. The V gene's germline CDR1 is MGHRA and CDR2 YSYEKL. CDR3: CASSQDKAGGSWTQYF. The DNA of the CDR3 is TGCGCCAGCAGCCAAGATAAAGCGGGGGGATCATGGACCCAGTACTTC.

The chain couples TRBV9 to TRBJ1-2; 8 positions match TRBD1. This CDR3 region has 14 residues. Germline V gene lookup returns CDR1 SGDLS and CDR2 YYNGEE. With V trimmed by 2 bases and J by 5 bases, 5 bases remained unmatched. CDR3 in amino acids: CASSVTGQGYGYTF. CDR3 coding DNA: TGTGCCAGCAGCGTGACCGGACAGGGTTATGGCTACACCTTC.

This chain links TRBV19 with TRBJ2-5; perhaps TRBD2 as D (6 bases). V lost 5 bases, J lost 2 bases, and 18 bases lay in between. This CDR3 has 16 amino acids. The germline gives CDR1 LNHDA, CDR2 SQIVND (reference sequence). The CDR3 region is CASSPRGAGLQETQYF. The CDR3 nucleotides are TGTGCCAGTAGTCCCCGGGGAGCGGGCCTTCAAGAGACCCAGTACTTC. The entire variable domain, with the rest obtained from reference TRBV19 and TRBJ2-5, is as follows: DGGITQSPKYLFRKEGQNVTLSCEQNLNHDAMYWYRQDPGQGLRLIYYSQIVNDFQKGDIAEGYSVSREKKESFPLTVTSAQKNPTAFYLCASSPRGAGLQETQYFGPGTRLLVL.

V gene TRBV7-8 combines with J gene TRBJ1-4; tentatively, D is TRBD1 (5 bases). Per germline, CDR1 SGHVS and CDR2 FQNEAQ. The CDR3 covers 16 residues. Trimming removed 3 bases at V and 3 bases at J, with 14 bases between. CDR3 DNA sequence: TGTGCCAGCAGCTTTCGAGCAGGGCGCCCTAATGAAAAACTGTTTTTT. Translated, it gives CASSFRAGRPNEKLFF.

J is TRBJ2-1 and V is TRBV24-1; 9 bases agree with TRBD2. The germline gives CDR1 KGHDR, CDR2 SFDVKD. After removal of 4 bases from V and 0 bases from J, the junction contained 12 bases not matched to a gene. The CDR3 totals 19 residues. CDR3 bases: TGTGCCACCAGTGACTCCGGGACTAGCCTTACCAGCTCCTACAATGAGCAGTTCTTC. Protein: CATSDSGTSLTSSYNEQFF.

The chain combines TRBV7-7 with TRBJ2-7; unclear D gene. The CDR3 runs to 13 residues. Trimming pared 8 bases from V and 7 bases from J, leaving 18 bases between. Germline V lookup: CDR1 SSHAT, CDR2 FNYEAQ (reference sequence). CDR3 residues: CASGWRTKKEQYF. The CDR3 DNA reads TGTGCCAGCGGTTGGAGAACGAAGAAGGAGCAGTACTTC.

The J gene is TRBJ1-5, the V gene TRBV3-1 (or the pseudogene TRBV3-2), with D perhaps matching TRBD1 (6 bases). Per the germline V gene, CDR1 is LGHDT and CDR2 is YNNKEL (reference sequence). The CDR3 covers 15 residues. V was cut by 1 base and J by 6 bases, with 13 bases left in between. The chain's CDR3 is CASSQVGGAGQPQHF. The CDR3 DNA is TGTGCCAGCAGCCAAGTGGGGGGGGCCGGTCAGCCCCAGCATTTT.

The chain carries TRBV5-1 and TRBJ1-1, with D tentatively TRBD1 (5 bases). This CDR3 contains 13 residues. CDR1 is SGHRS and CDR2 is YFSETQ in the germline V gene. The V end was cut by 6 bases, the J end by 1 base, with 10 bases between. CDR3 bases: TGCGCCAGCACCCGGGGGTGGAACACTGAAGCTTTCTTT. It codes for CASTRGWNTEAFF.

V is TRBV5-5 and J is TRBJ2-3, with TRBD2 matching over 8 bases. This CDR3 is 14 amino acids long. Unmatched junction bases numbered 5, after V lost 4 bases and J lost 4 bases. Germline-derived CDR1 and CDR2 are SGHKS and YYEKEE (reference sequence). This CDR3 reads CASSMGLVPDTQYF. The CDR3 DNA reads as TGTGCCAGCAGCATGGGACTAGTCCCAGATACGCAGTATTTT.

The chain is built from TRBV6-5 and TRBJ1-2, with a weak D call TRBD1 (6 bases). Germline V CDR1 and CDR2: MNHEY, SVGAGI. Trimming took 4 bases from V and 7 from J, leaving 13 bases between them. This CDR3 is 13 amino acids long. The chain's CDR3 is CASSCQGCPGYTF. As DNA, the CDR3 is TGTGCCAGCAGTTGCCAGGGGTGCCCTGGCTACACCTTC.

The V gene is TRBV2, the J gene TRBJ2-1; D ambiguous. Germline CDR1 and CDR2: SNHLY and FYNNEI. The CDR3 has 17 residues. V was clipped by 6 bases and J by 0 bases, with 18 bases between them. The CDR3, as DNA: TGTGCCAGCAGCGTTCGGCCAACCCGGAGCTCCTACAATGAGCAGTTCTTC. Its protein is CASSVRPTRSSYNEQFF.

The chain couples TRBV15 to TRBJ1-3; 10 nucleotides line up with TRBD1. V trimming: 7 bases; J trimming: 4 bases; junction bases outside the gene matches: 4. This CDR3 region has 14 residues. Germline V gene data show CDR1 as LNHNV and CDR2 as YYDKDF (reference sequence). In DNA, the CDR3 is TGTGCCACCAATCCGGGACAGGGGGGAAACACCATATATTTT. It encodes CATNPGQGGNTIYF. The whole variable domain, filled in from reference TRBV15 and TRBJ1-3, reads DAMVIQNPRYQVTQFGKPVTLSCSQTLNHNVMYWYQQKSSQAPKLLFHYYDKDFNNEADTPDNFQSRRPNTSFCFLDIRSPGLGDTAMYLCATNPGQGGNTIYFGEGSWLTVV.

The chain has TRBV16 and TRBJ2-1; no clear D gene. Per the germline V gene, CDR1 is KGHSY and CDR2 is FQNENV. This CDR3 is built from 16 residues. V dropped 3 bases and J dropped 6 bases, with 18 bases sitting between them. CDR3 nucleotide sequence: TGTGCCAGCAGCCAGAGAGTACAGTTGGCTACCAATGAGCAGTTCTTC. It encodes CASSQRVQLATNEQFF.

This clone was picked up a small number of times. V is TRBV23-1 and J is TRBJ2-7, with D perhaps matching TRBD1 (6 bases). TRBV23-1 is known as an ORF, though its function is uncertain. This CDR3 is built from 11 residues. Trimming stripped 8 bases from V and 6 bases from J, with 11 bases between. The DNA of the CDR3 is TGCGCCAGCGGCACAGGGAGCGAGCAGTACTTC. Translating it yields CASGTGSEQYF.

In DNA, the CDR3 is TGTGCCAGCAGCTTAGAGGGTAACACTGAAGCTTTCTTT. Its translation: CASSLEGNTEAFF. The chain employs TRBV7-3 and TRBJ1-1; D call uncertain. The germline gives CDR1 SGHTA, CDR2 FQGTGA. The CDR3 totals 13 residues. V was cut by 2 bases and J by 2 bases, with 6 bases left in between.

This clone showed up just once. J is TRBJ2-5 and V is TRBV27, with TRBD1 matching 8 bases. Germline V gene sequence: CDR1 MNHEY, CDR2 SMNVEV (reference sequence). This CDR3 is built from 14 residues. Losses at the gene ends were 2 bases for V and 4 bases for J; bases not matched to a gene: 3. DNA for the CDR3: TGTGCCAGCAGTTTAGAGGGGACAGGAGAGACCCAGTACTTC. This gives the protein CASSLEGTGETQYF.

This chain uses TRBV4-2 with TRBJ2-5; 11 nucleotides agree with TRBD2. The CDR3 has 15 residues. Germline CDR1 reads LGHNA; CDR2 reads YNFKEQ. V was pared by 4 bases and J by 3 bases, with 4 bases of the junction left unmatched. CDR3 in amino acids: CASSRSSGGEETQYF. CDR3 sequence (DNA): TGTGCCAGCAGCCGAAGTAGCGGGGGGGAAGAGACCCAGTACTTC.

J is TRBJ2-7 and V is TRBV10-3; 7 bases map to TRBD1. From germline, CDR1 is ENHRY and CDR2 SYGVKD. Trimming at V came to 6 bases and at J to 1 base, leaving 3 bases not matched to a gene. The CDR3 spans 13 residues. CDR3 nucleotide sequence: TGTGCCATCAGATCGACAGGGTCCTACGAGCAGTACTTC. Its protein product is CAIRSTGSYEQYF.